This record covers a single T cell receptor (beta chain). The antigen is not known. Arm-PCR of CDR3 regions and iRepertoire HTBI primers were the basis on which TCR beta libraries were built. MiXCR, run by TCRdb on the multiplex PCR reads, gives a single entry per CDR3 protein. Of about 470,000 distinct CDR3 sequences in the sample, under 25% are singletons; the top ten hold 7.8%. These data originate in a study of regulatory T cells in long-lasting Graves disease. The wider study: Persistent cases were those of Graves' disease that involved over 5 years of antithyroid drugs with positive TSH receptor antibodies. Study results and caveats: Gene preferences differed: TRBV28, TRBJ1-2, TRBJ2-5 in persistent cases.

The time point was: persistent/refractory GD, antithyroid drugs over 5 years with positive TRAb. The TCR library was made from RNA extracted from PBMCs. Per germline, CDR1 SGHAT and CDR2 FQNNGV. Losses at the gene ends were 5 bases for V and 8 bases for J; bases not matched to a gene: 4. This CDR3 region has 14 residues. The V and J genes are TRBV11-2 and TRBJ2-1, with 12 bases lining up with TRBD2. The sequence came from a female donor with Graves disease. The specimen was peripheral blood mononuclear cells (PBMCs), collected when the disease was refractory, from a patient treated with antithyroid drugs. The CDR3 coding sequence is TGTGCCAGCAGCGAGACTAGCGGGAGCTATGAGCAGTTCTTC. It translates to CASSETSGSYEQFF.